What follows are 8 T cell receptor beta chains derived from one specimen sequenced in a study of graft-versus-host responses after intestinal transplantation. Repertoires were generated with immunoSEQ multiplex PCR, while TCRdb's copy carries only in-frame clones and drops some. The sample consists of around 120,000 clones, roughly 95% of them appearing once. Their antigens are not known. The sequences come from unstimulated CD8+ T cells sorted from spleen or lymph node cells, collected before intestinal transplant. These receptor sequences come from a human donor who received an intestinal transplant.

This chain connects TRBV27 to TRBJ2-1, with a possible D match to TRBD2 (6 bases). V dropped 6 bases and J dropped 4 bases, with 13 bases sitting between them. There are 14 residues in the CDR3. The V gene's germline CDR1 is MNHEY and CDR2 SMNVEV (reference sequence). CDR3 DNA: TGTGCCAGCAGGGAGGGTATAGGGTACAATGAGCAGTTCTTC. This gives the protein CASREGIGYNEQFF.

V is TRBV4-3 and J is TRBJ1-1; D not resolved. V was clipped by 0 bases and J by 0 bases, with 8 bases between them. The CDR3 extends over 15 amino acids. The germline gives CDR1 LGHNA, CDR2 YSLEER. CDR3 in amino acids: CASSQDWQMNTEAFF. CDR3 nucleotide sequence: TGCGCCAGCAGCCAAGATTGGCAAATGAACACTGAAGCTTTCTTT.

The rearrangement uses TRBV7-9 and TRBJ1-2, with 7 bases matching TRBD1. The V gene's germline CDR1 is SEHNR and CDR2 FQNEAQ (reference sequence). Trimming removed 4 bases from V and 2 bases from J; junction bases left unmatched: 10. This CDR3 is built from 16 residues. CDR3 bases: TGTGCCAGCAGCTCTCGAACAGGGGACTACAACTATGGCTACACCTTC. Protein: CASSSRTGDYNYGYTF.

The chain recombines TRBV4-2 with TRBJ1-2; no clear D. From germline, CDR1 is LGHNA and CDR2 YNFKEQ. There are 12 residues in the CDR3. Deletions cut 1 base from V and 6 bases from J, with 6 bases between. CDR3 coding DNA: TGTGCCAGCAGCCAAGGAGGAGATGGCTACACCTTC. Amino acid sequence: CASSQGGDGYTF.

This clone was observed a single time. The V call is TRBV28, the J call TRBJ2-1, with TRBD2 identical over 11 bases. V shed 6 bases and J 7 bases; nucleotides not matched to a gene: 17. The CDR3 consists of 18 residues. Germline V gene data show CDR1 as MDHEN and CDR2 as SYDVKM. Here the CDR3 reads CASRKGGDWASGRNEQFF. The DNA of the CDR3 is TGTGCCAGCAGAAAAGGGGGGGATTGGGCTAGCGGGAGGAATGAGCAGTTCTTC. Combining the CDR3 with reference TRBV28 and TRBJ2-1 gives the whole variable domain DVKVTQSSRYLVKRTGEKVFLECVQDMDHENMFWYRQDPGLGLRLIYFSYDVKMKEKGDIPEGYSVSREKKERFSLILESASTNQTSMYLCASRKGGDWASGRNEQFFGPGTRLTVL.

The chain recombines TRBV13 with TRBJ2-7, with D perhaps TRBD2 (7 bases). The germline gives CDR1 PRHDT, CDR2 FYEKMQ (reference sequence). V was clipped by 4 bases and J by 5 bases, with 18 bases between them. This CDR3 region has 15 residues. CDR3 region: CASSWTAGFLHEQYF. As DNA, the CDR3 is TGTGCCAGCAGCTGGACAGCGGGATTTCTCCACGAGCAGTACTTC.

CDR3 coding DNA: TGCGCCAGCAGAGACCTCGGGAAGGAAAACAATGAGCAGTTCTTC. Translated, it gives CASRDLGKENNEQFF. The J gene is TRBJ2-1, the V gene TRBV5-1; maybe TRBD2 (5 bases). CDR1 and CDR2 (germline): SGHRS, YFSETQ. The CDR3 covers 15 residues. V lost 5 bases and J lost 5, with 17 bases in between. Supplemented by reference TRBV5-1 and TRBJ2-1, the full variable domain reads KAGVTQTPRYLIKTRGQQVTLSCSPISGHRSVSWYQQTPGQGLQFLFEYFSETQRNKGNFPGRFSGRQFSNSRSEMNVSTLELGDSALYLCASRDLGKENNEQFFGPGTRLTVL.

This clone was seen once. The rearrangement links TRBV6-6 to TRBJ2-2; TRBD2 matches 11 bases. CDR1 and CDR2 from the germline V gene are MNHNY and SVGAGI (reference sequence). After removal of 8 bases from V and 6 bases from J, the junction contained 5 bases not matched to a gene. CDR3 length equals 14 residues. The CDR3 region is CASDGLAGSGELFF. The CDR3 nucleotides are TGTGCCAGCGACGGACTAGCGGGTTCCGGGGAGCTGTTTTTT.